Below are 18 T cell receptor beta chains sequenced from a single sample in a study of brain T cells in children with intractable seizures. TCRdb's table, derived via immunoSEQ multiplex PCR, lists solely in-frame clones and lacks some. Of fewer than 50,000 clones listed, approximately 92% are singletons. The source was peripheral blood, collected at surgery. These receptors were collected from a girl aged 2 to 9 with tuberous sclerosis and intractable seizures.

The rearrangement uses TRBV10-2 and TRBJ1-3, with TRBD1 as a possible D gene (6 bases). Germline V lookup: CDR1 WSHSY, CDR2 SAAADI. V lost 6 bases and J lost 0, with 15 bases in between. This CDR3 spans 16 amino acids. This chain's CDR3 is CASSWDKESSGNTIYF. The CDR3 DNA follows: TGCGCCAGCAGCTGGGACAAGGAGAGCTCTGGAAACACCATATATTTT.

The V and J genes are TRBV18 and TRBJ1-1; D gene ambiguous. V gave up 2 bases and J gave up 2 bases, with 12 bases separating them. Germline V gene sequence: CDR1 KGHSH, CDR2 LQKENI. The CDR3 is 15 amino acids. CDR3 DNA sequence: TGTGCCAGCTCACCATCCCGGGGAGTAAACACTGAAGCTTTCTTT. It specifies CASSPSRGVNTEAFF.

CDR3 region: CASSPLISGGASGDTQYF. CDR3 bases: TGTGCCAGCAGCCCCCTTATTAGCGGGGGGGCCTCGGGAGATACGCAGTATTTT. The J gene is TRBJ2-3, the V gene TRBV7-8; 11 nucleotides match TRBD2. The length of the CDR3 is 18 residues. With V trimmed by 5 bases and J by 5 bases, 15 bases remained unmatched. The germline V gene has CDR1 SGHVS and CDR2 FQNEAQ. Based on the CDR3 plus reference TRBV7-8 and TRBJ2-3, the full variable domain is GAGVSQSPRYKVAKRGQDVALRCDPISGHVSLFWYQQALGQGPEFLTYFQNEAQLDKSGLPSDRFFAERPEGSVSTLKIQRTQQEDSAVYLCASSPLISGGASGDTQYFGPGTRLTVL.

The chain uses TRBV4-1 and TRBJ2-1; possible D gene TRBD2, 6 bases. The CDR3 loop spans 17 amino acids. The germline V gene has CDR1 MGHRA and CDR2 YSYEKL. Trimming left V 1 base short and J 1 base short, with 14 bases between. The DNA of the CDR3 is TGCGCCAGCAGCCAAGTACCAGGGAGGAGGTCCTACAATGAGCAGTTCTTC. Encoded protein: CASSQVPGRRSYNEQFF.

V usage is TRBV12-5 and J usage is TRBJ2-7, with 7 positions matching TRBD2. J gave up 6 bases and V 2 bases, and 7 bases lay outside the gene matches. Germline CDR1 LGHNT, CDR2 FRNRAP. This CDR3 contains 14 residues. The CDR3 DNA sequence: TGTGCTAGTGGTTTGTGGGACGGGGGGTCCGAGCAGTACTTC. Residues: CASGLWDGGSEQYF.

This clone was found once. The rearrangement joins TRBV20-1 to TRBJ2-3, with D hard to call. The CDR3 totals 11 residues. Trimming removed 6 bases at V and 3 bases at J, with 7 bases between. In germline, CDR1 is DFQATT, CDR2 SNEGSKA (reference sequence). The CDR3 region has the DNA TGCAGTGCGCCGAAAACAGATACGCAGTATTTT. Amino acid sequence: CSAPKTDTQYF.

The rearrangement links TRBV4-1 to TRBJ2-5, with D unclear. The germline V gene has CDR1 MGHRA and CDR2 YSYEKL. V lost 0 bases to trimming and J lost 4 bases, with 6 bases between them. The CDR3 contains 13 residues. The CDR3 sequence: CASSQDTTETQYF. The CDR3 nucleotides read TGCGCCAGCAGCCAAGATACAACAGAGACCCAGTACTTC.

The chain carries TRBV30 and TRBJ2-1; 7 bases match TRBD1. Germline assignment: CDR1 GTSNPN and CDR2 SVGIG (reference sequence). This CDR3 spans 13 amino acids. CDR3 DNA sequence: TGTGTCCTACGGGACAGCTCCTACAATGAGCAGTTCTTC. It translates to CVLRDSSYNEQFF.

This rearrangement joins TRBV30 to TRBJ2-1, with D perhaps matching TRBD2 (5 bases). The CDR3 runs to 14 residues. CDR1 and CDR2 from the germline V gene are GTSNPN and SVGIG (reference sequence). Between the trimmed V and J ends, which lost 1 base and 1 base, there was a span of 8 bases. As DNA, the CDR3 is TGTGCCTGGAGTGGGATAGCGTCCTACAATGAGCAGTTCTTC. This gives the protein CAWSGIASYNEQFF.

CDR3 DNA sequence: TGTGCCAGCAGTTTGTCCCACAGGGTGGGTTCCTACGAGCAGTACTTC. It specifies CASSLSHRVGSYEQYF. The V call is TRBV28, the J call TRBJ2-7; possibly TRBD1 for D (6 bases). Germline loops: CDR1 MDHEN, CDR2 SYDVKM. The V end was cut by 3 bases, the J end by 1 base, with 16 bases between. The CDR3 runs to 16 residues.

This sequence joins TRBV2 and TRBJ2-7; 7 bases match TRBD1. This CDR3 region has 14 residues. After removal of 6 bases from V and 2 bases from J, the junction contained 7 bases not matched to a gene. The V gene's germline CDR1 is SNHLY and CDR2 FYNNEI. The CDR3 reads CASRRSGGTYEQYF. CDR3 DNA: TGTGCCAGCAGGAGATCAGGGGGAACCTACGAGCAGTACTTC. The whole variable domain, filled in from reference TRBV2 and TRBJ2-7, reads EPEVTQTPSHQVTQMGQEVILRCVPISNHLYFYWYRQILGQKVEFLVSFYNNEISEKSEIFDDQFSVERPDGSNFTLKIRSTKLEDSAMYFCASRRSGGTYEQYFGPGTRLTVT.

The chain carries TRBV11-3 and TRBJ1-1; the D is unclear. V shed 5 bases and J shed 5 bases, with 12 bases lying between them. Per the germline V gene, CDR1 is SGHNT and CDR2 is YENEEA. CDR3 length: 13 residues. CDR3 region: CASSLDPMTEAFF. The CDR3 DNA reads as TGTGCCAGCAGCCTCGATCCCATGACTGAAGCTTTCTTT.

In this sample, this clone turned up once. V gene TRBV5-1 combines with J gene TRBJ2-5, with 10 bases lining up with TRBD2. V was clipped by 0 bases and J by 5 bases; unmatched bases: 4. CDR3 size: 15 residues. Germline loops: CDR1 SGHRS, CDR2 YFSETQ. The CDR3 DNA sequence: TGCGCCAGCAGCTTGGGCACTAGCGGGGTCGAGACCCAGTACTTC. Translating gives CASSLGTSGVETQYF. Supplemented by reference TRBV5-1 and TRBJ2-5, the full variable domain reads KAGVTQTPRYLIKTRGQQVTLSCSPISGHRSVSWYQQTPGQGLQFLFEYFSETQRNKGNFPGRFSGRQFSNSRSEMNVSTLELGDSALYLCASSLGTSGVETQYFGPGTRLLVL.

This sequence joins TRBV6-1 and TRBJ1-3, with 7 bases lining up with TRBD1. The germline CDR1 and CDR2 sequences are MNHNS and SASEGT. The V gene end was trimmed by 2 bases and the J gene end by 11 bases; junction bases not matched to a gene: 6. The CDR3 is 13 residues long. CDR3 DNA sequence: TGTGCCAGCAGTGAAACAGGGGCTGGGGCCATATATTTT. It is translated as CASSETGAGAIYF.

The V and J genes are TRBV27 and TRBJ2-2; the match to TRBD2 covers 8 bases. Germline V lookup: CDR1 MNHEY, CDR2 SMNVEV (reference sequence). The CDR3 sequence is 13 residues long. After removal of 6 bases from V and 6 bases from J, the junction contained 3 bases not matched to a gene. CDR3 loop: CASRTSGAGELFF. The CDR3 nucleotides read TGTGCCAGCAGAACTAGCGGTGCCGGGGAGCTGTTTTTT.

J is TRBJ2-5 and V is TRBV5-1; D ambiguous. The CDR3 runs to 16 residues. V lost 0 bases and J 0 bases, leaving 12 bases between the germline ends. The V gene's germline CDR1 is SGHRS and CDR2 YFSETQ. The DNA of the CDR3 is TGCGCCAGCAGCTTGGGAGACACCTCGTACCAAGAGACCCAGTACTTC. It specifies CASSLGDTSYQETQYF.

The rearrangement uses TRBV28 and TRBJ1-2; 8 bases line up with TRBD1. Germline CDR1 is MDHEN and CDR2 is SYDVKM. Trimming took 5 bases from V and 8 from J; bases not matched to a gene: 7. The CDR3 loop spans 13 amino acids. CDR3 region: CASSGTGRSGYTF. The CDR3 DNA sequence: TGTGCCAGCAGTGGGACAGGAAGGTCCGGCTACACCTTC.

The chain links TRBV3-1 (or the pseudogene TRBV3-2) to TRBJ1-2; D is uncertain. This CDR3 contains 15 residues. The V end lost 0 bases, the J end lost 4 bases, and 12 bases lay between the germline ends. Per germline, CDR1 LGHDT and CDR2 YNNKEL (reference sequence). This chain's CDR3 is CASSQEGSWAYGYTF. The CDR3 DNA reads TGTGCCAGCAGCCAAGAGGGCAGCTGGGCCTATGGCTACACCTTC.